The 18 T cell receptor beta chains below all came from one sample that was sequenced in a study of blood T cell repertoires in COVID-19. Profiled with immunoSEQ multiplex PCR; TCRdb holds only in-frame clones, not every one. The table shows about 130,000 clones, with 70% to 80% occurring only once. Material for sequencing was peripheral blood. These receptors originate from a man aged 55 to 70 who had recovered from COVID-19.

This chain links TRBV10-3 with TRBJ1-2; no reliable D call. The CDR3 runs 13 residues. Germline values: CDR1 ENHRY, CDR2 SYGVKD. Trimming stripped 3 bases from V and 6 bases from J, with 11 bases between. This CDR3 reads CAISDGLTDGYTF. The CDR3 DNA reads TGTGCCATCAGTGACGGCTTGACTGATGGCTACACCTTC.

CDR3 residues: CASSRSSSGTQYF. The CDR3 DNA is TGTGCCAGCAGCAGGAGTTCCAGCGGTACGCAGTATTTT. This sequence joins TRBV7-2 and TRBJ2-3, with a tentative D call TRBD2 (5 bases). Trimming stripped 5 bases from V and 8 bases from J, with 14 bases between. Germline CDR1 is SGHTA and CDR2 is FQGNSA. CDR3 length equals 13 residues. Full variable domain (missing parts from reference TRBV7-2 and TRBJ2-3): GAGVSQSPSNKVTEKGKDVELRCDPISGHTALYWYRQSLGQGLEFLIYFQGNSAPDKSGLPSDRFSAERTGGSVSTLTIQRTQQEDSAVYLCASSRSSSGTQYFGPGTRLTVL.

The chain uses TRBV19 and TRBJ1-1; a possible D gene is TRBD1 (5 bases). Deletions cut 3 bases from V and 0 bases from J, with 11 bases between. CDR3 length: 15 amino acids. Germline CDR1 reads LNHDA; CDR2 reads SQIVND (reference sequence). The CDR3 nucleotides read TGTGCCAGTAGTATCCTCCGGGGGATGAACACTGAAGCTTTCTTT. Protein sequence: CASSILRGMNTEAFF. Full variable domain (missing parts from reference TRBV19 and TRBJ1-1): DGGITQSPKYLFRKEGQNVTLSCEQNLNHDAMYWYRQDPGQGLRLIYYSQIVNDFQKGDIAEGYSVSREKKESFPLTVTSAQKNPTAFYLCASSILRGMNTEAFFGQGTRLTVV.

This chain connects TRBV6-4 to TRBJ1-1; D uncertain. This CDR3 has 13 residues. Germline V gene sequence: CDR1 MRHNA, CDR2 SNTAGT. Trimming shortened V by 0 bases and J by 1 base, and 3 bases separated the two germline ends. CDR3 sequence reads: CASSDSQNTEAFF. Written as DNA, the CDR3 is TGTGCCAGCAGTGACTCACAGAACACTGAAGCTTTCTTT.

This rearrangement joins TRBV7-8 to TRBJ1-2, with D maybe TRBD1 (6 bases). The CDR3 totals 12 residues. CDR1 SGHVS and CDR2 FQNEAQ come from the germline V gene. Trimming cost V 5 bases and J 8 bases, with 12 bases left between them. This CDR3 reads CASSPRQEGYTF. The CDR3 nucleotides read TGTGCCAGCAGCCCGAGACAGGAGGGCTACACCTTC.

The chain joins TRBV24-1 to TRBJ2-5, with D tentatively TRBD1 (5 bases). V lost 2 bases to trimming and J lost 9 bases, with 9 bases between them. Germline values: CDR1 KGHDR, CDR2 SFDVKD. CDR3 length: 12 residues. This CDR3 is CATSDYEGAQYF. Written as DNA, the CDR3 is TGTGCCACCAGTGATTATGAAGGGGCCCAGTACTTC.

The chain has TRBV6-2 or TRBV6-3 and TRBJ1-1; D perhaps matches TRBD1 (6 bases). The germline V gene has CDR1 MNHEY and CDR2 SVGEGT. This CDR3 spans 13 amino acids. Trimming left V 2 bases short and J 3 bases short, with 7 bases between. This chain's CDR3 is CASSYNRDTEAFF. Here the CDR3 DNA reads TGTGCCAGCAGTTACAACAGGGACACTGAAGCTTTCTTT.

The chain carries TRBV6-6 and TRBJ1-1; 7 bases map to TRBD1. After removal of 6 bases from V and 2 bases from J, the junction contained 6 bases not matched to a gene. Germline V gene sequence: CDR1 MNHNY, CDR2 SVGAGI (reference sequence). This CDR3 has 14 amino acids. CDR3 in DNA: TGTGCCAGCAGCGGGACAGACGATAACACTGAAGCTTTCTTT. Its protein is CASSGTDDNTEAFF.

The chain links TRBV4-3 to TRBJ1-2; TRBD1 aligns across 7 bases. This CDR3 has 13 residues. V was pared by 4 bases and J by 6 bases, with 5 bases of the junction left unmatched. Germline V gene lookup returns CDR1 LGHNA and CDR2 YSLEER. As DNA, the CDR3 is TGCGCCAGCAGCCCTGGGACAGCAAATGGCTACACCTTC. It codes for CASSPGTANGYTF.

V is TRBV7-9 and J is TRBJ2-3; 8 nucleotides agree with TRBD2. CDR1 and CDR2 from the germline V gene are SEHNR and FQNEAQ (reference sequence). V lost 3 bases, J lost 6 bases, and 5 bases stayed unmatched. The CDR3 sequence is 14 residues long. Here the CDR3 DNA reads TGTGCCAGCAGCTTCCTAGCGGGCGCCGATACGCAGTATTTT. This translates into CASSFLAGADTQYF.

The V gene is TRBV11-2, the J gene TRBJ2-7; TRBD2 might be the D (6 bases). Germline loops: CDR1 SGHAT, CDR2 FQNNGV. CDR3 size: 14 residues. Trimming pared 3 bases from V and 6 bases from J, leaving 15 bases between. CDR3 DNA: TGTGCCAGCAGCTTTGGGACGGCGCGGGGCGAGCAGTACTTC. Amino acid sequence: CASSFGTARGEQYF. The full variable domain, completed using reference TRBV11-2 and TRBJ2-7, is EAGVAQSPRYKIIEKRQSVAFWCNPISGHATLYWYQQILGQGPKLLIQFQNNGVVDDSQLPKDRFSAERLKGVDSTLKIQPAKLEDSAVYLCASSFGTARGEQYFGPGTRLTVT.

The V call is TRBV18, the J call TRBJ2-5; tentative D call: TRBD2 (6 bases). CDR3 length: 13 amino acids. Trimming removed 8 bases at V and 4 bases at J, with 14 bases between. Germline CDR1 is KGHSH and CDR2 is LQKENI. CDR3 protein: CASAPGVTETQYF. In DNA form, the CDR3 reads TGTGCCAGCGCCCCGGGGGTGACAGAGACCCAGTACTTC.

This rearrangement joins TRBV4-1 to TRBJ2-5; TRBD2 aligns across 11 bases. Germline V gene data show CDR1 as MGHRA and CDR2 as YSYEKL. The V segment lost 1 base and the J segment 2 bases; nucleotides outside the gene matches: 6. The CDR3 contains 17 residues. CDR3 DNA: TGCGCCAGCAGCCAAGGAACTAGCGGGGGAGATCAAGAGACCCAGTACTTC. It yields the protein CASSQGTSGGDQETQYF.

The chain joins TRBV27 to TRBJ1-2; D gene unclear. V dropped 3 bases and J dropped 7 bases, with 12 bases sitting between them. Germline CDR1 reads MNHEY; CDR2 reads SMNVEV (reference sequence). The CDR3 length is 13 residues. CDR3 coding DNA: TGTGCCAGCAGTTTGAAAGGCACAGTTGGCTACACCTTC. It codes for CASSLKGTVGYTF.

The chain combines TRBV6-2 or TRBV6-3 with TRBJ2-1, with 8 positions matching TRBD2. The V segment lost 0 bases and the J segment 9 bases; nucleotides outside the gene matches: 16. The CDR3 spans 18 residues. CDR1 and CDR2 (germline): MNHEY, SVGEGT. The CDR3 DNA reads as TGTGCCAGCAGTTACTCGAACCTTATTAGCGGGACCCCGGGTGAGCAGTTCTTC. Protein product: CASSYSNLISGTPGEQFF.

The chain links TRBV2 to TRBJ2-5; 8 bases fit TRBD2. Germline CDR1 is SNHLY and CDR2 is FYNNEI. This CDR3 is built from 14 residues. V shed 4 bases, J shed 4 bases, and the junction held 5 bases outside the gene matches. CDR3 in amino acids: CASSVGGAGETQYF. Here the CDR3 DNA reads TGTGCCAGCAGTGTCGGGGGGGCGGGAGAGACCCAGTACTTC.

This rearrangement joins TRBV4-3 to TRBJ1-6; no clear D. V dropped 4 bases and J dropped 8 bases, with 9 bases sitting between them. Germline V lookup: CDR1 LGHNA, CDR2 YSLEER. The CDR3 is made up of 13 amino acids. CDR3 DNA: TGCGCCAGCAGCCGGCGGCGGGATTCACCCCTCCACTTT. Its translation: CASSRRRDSPLHF.

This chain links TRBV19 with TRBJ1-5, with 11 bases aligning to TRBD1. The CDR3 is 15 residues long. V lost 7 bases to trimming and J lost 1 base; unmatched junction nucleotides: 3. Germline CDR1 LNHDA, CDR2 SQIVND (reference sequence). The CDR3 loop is CASNGQGASNQPQHF. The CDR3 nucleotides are TGTGCCAGTAATGGACAGGGGGCAAGCAATCAGCCCCAGCATTTT. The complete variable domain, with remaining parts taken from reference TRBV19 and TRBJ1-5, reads DGGITQSPKYLFRKEGQNVTLSCEQNLNHDAMYWYRQDPGQGLRLIYYSQIVNDFQKGDIAEGYSVSREKKESFPLTVTSAQKNPTAFYLCASNGQGASNQPQHFGDGTRLSIL.